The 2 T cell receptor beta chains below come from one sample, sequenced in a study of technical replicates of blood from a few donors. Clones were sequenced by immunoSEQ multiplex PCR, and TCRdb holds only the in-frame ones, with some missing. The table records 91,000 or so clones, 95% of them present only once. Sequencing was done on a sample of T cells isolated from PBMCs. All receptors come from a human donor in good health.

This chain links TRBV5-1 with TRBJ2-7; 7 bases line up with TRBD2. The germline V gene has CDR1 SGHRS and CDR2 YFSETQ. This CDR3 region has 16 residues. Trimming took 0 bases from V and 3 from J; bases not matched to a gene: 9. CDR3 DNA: TGCGCCAGCAGCTTGGGGCCGGGGGAGGGGAACTACGAGCAGTACTTC. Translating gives CASSLGPGEGNYEQYF.

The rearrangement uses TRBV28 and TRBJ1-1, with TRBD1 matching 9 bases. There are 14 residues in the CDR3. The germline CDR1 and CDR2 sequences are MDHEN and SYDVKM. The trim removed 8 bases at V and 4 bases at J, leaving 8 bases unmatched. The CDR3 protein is CASETGGEGTEAFF. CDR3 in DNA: TGTGCCAGCGAGACAGGGGGAGAGGGCACTGAAGCTTTCTTT.